Sequencing of this TCR beta chain was carried out in a study of control samples from healthy donors and cancer patients. Losses at the gene ends were 5 bases for V and 0 bases for J; bases not matched to a gene: 4. CDR1 and CDR2 from the germline V gene are SGHVS and FQNEAQ. The CDR3 has 16 amino acids. The method was immunoSEQ multiplex PCR; TCRdb's version includes in-frame clones alone and lacks a portion of them. The top ten clones hold about 15% of a sample with over 150,000 clones, around 94% of them seen once. The gene calls are TRBV7-8 and TRBJ2-2, with 9 bases identical to TRBD2. The sequence was collected from a man aged 60 to 69 with colorectal cancer. Sequenced material: PBMCs. The CDR3 bases are TGTGCCAGCAGCGGTAGACTAGCGGCGAACACCGGGGAGCTGTTTTTT. Amino acids: CASSGRLAANTGELFF.